Listed here is a single T cell receptor beta chain. Its antigen is unknown. The data derive from a study of cytomegalovirus exposure and HLA in healthy donors. Broader study findings: While the bulk of TCR sequences proved rare, some public TCRs turned up in many donors. 164 TCR beta chains were listed as cytomegalovirus-associated. CMV antigen specificity was confirmed in vitro for a few CMV-associated chains. The classifier was said to identify cytomegalovirus status with high specificity and sensitivity.

Some clones are missing from TCRdb's copy, which holds only in-frame ones; the method was immunoSEQ multiplex PCR. In the table there are 120,000 or so clones, around 86% of which are singletons. The length of the CDR3 is 14 residues. The V gene end was trimmed by 7 bases and the J gene end by 3 bases; junction bases not matched to a gene: 7. Germline V CDR1 and CDR2: LGHNT, FRNRAP. The sequencing input was PBMCs. The receptor was isolated from a man aged 18 to 29 in good health and CMV-seronegative. V is TRBV12-5 and J is TRBJ1-2; 8 positions agree with TRBD1. CDR3 nucleotide sequence: TGTGCTAGTGATAGGACAGGGACCTACTATGGCTACACCTTC. It encodes CASDRTGTYYGYTF.